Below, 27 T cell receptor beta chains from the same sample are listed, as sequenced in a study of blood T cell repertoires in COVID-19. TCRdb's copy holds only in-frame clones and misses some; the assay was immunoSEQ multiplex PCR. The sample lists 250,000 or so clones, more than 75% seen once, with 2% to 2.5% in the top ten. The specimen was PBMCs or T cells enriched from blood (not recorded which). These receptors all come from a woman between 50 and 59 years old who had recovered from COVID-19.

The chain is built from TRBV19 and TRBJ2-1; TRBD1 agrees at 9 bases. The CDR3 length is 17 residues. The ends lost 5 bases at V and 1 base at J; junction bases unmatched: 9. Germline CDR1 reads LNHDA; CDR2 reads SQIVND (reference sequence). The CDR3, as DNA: TGTGCCAGTAGTGACCCGGGACAGGGTGTTTCCTACAATGAGCAGTTCTTC. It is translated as CASSDPGQGVSYNEQFF.

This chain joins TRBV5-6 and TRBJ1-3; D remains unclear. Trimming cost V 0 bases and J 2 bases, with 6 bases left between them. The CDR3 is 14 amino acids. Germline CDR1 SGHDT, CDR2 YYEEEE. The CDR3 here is CASSLAGAGNTIYF. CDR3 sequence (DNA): TGTGCCAGCAGCTTGGCGGGTGCTGGAAACACCATATATTTT.

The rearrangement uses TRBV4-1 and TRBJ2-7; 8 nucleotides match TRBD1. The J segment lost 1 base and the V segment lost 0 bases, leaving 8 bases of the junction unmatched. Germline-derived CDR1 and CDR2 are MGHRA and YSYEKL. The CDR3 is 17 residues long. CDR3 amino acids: CASSQDSETGASYEQYF. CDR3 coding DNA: TGCGCCAGCAGCCAAGATTCTGAGACAGGGGCGTCCTACGAGCAGTACTTC.

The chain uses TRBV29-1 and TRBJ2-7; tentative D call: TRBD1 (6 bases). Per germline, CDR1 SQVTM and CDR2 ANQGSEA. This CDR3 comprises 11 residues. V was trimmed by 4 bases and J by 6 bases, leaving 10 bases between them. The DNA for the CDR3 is TGCAGCGTTGTACAGGGCGGCGAGCAGTACTTC. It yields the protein CSVVQGGEQYF.

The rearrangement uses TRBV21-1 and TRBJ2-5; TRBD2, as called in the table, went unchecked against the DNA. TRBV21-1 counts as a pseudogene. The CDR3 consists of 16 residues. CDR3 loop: CASSKADPSDKETQYF. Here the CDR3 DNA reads TGTGCCAGCAGCAAAGCGGACCCTAGCGATAAAGAGACCCAGTACTTC.

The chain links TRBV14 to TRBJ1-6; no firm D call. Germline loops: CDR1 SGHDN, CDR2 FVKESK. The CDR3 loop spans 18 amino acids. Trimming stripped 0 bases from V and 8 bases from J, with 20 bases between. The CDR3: CASSQDSRRTHLDSPLHF. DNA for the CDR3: TGTGCCAGCAGCCAAGATAGCCGGAGGACCCATCTGGATTCACCCCTCCACTTT.

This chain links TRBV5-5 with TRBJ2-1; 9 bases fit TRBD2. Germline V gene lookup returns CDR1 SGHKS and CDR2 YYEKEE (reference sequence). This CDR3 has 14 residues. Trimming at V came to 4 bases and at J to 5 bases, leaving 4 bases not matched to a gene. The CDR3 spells CASSRLAGNNEQFF. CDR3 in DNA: TGTGCCAGCAGCCGCCTAGCGGGGAACAATGAGCAGTTCTTC.

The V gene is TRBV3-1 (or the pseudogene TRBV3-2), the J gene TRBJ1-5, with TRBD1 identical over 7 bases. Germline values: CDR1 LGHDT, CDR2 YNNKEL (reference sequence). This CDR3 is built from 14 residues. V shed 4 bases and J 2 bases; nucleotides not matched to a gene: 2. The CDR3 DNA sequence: TGTGCCAGCAGCCGGGACAGCGGCAATCAGCCCCAGCATTTT. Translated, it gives CASSRDSGNQPQHF.

CDR3: CASSISFGWGGNNEQFF. The CDR3 DNA is TGTGCCAGTAGTATAAGTTTCGGGTGGGGGGGGAACAATGAGCAGTTCTTC. The rearrangement uses TRBV19 and TRBJ2-1; TRBD2 matches 7 bases. This CDR3 is 17 amino acids long. With 2 bases clipped from V and 5 bases from J, the junction kept 12 bases outside the gene matches. Germline loops: CDR1 LNHDA, CDR2 SQIVND (reference sequence).

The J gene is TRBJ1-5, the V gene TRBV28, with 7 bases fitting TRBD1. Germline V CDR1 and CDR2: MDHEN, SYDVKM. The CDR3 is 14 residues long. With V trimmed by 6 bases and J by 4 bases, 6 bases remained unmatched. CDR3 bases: TGTGCCAGCAGAGACAGGGCTCAGAATCAGCCCCAGCATTTT. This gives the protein CASRDRAQNQPQHF. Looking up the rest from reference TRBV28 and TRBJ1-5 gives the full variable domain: DVKVTQSSRYLVKRTGEKVFLECVQDMDHENMFWYRQDPGLGLRLIYFSYDVKMKEKGDIPEGYSVSREKKERFSLILESASTNQTSMYLCASRDRAQNQPQHFGDGTRLSIL.

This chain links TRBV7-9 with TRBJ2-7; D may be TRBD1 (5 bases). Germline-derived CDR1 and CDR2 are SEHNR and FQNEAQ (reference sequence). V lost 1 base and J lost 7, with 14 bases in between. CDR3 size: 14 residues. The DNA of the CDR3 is TGTGCCAGCAGCTTAGTGGGGCCCCATGGGGAGCAGTACTTC. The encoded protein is CASSLVGPHGEQYF.

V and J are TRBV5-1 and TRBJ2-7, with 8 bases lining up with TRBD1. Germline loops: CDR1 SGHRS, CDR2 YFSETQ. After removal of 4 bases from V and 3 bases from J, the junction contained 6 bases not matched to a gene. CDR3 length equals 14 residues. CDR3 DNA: TGCGCCAGCAGCCCCGGGACAGGTGACTACGAGCAGTACTTC. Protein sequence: CASSPGTGDYEQYF. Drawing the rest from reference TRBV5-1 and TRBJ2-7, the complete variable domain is KAGVTQTPRYLIKTRGQQVTLSCSPISGHRSVSWYQQTPGQGLQFLFEYFSETQRNKGNFPGRFSGRQFSNSRSEMNVSTLELGDSALYLCASSPGTGDYEQYFGPGTRLTVT.

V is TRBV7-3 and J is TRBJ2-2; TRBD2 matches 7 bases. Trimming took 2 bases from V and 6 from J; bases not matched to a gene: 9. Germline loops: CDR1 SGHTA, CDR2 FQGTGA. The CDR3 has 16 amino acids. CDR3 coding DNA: TGTGCCAGCAGCTTACAAGGGACTAACCCGTCCGGGGAGCTGTTTTTT. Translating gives CASSLQGTNPSGELFF.

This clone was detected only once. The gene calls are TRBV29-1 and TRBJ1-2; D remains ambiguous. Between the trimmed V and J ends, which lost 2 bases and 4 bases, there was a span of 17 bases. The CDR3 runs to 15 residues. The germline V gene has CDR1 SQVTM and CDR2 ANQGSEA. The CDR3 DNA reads TGCAGCGTTGAAAAATTGGGAGTTGGATCCTATGGCTACACCTTC. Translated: CSVEKLGVGSYGYTF.

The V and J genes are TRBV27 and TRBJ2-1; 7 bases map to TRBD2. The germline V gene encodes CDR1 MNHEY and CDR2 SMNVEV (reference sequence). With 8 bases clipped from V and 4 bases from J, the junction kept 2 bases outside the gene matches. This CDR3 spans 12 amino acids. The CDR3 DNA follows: TGTGCCAGCCGGGACTATTACAATGAGCAGTTCTTC. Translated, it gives CASRDYYNEQFF.

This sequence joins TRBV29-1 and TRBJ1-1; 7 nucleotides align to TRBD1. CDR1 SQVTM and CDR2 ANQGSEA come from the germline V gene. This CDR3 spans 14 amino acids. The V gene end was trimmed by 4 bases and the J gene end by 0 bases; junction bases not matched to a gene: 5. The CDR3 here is CSVGGTEMNTEAFF. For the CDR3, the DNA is TGCAGCGTTGGGGGGACAGAGATGAACACTGAAGCTTTCTTT. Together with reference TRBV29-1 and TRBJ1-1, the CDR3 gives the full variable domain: SAVISQKPSRDICQRGTSLTIQCQVDSQVTMMFWYRQQPGQSLTLIATANQGSEATYESGFVIDKFPISRPNLTFSTLTVSNMSPEDSSIYLCSVGGTEMNTEAFFGQGTRLTVV.

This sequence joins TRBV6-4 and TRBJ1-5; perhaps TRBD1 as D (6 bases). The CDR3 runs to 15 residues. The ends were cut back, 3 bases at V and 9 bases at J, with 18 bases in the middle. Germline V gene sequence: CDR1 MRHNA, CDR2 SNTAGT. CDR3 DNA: TGTGCCAGCAGTGAGGAGGCAGGGGCCGTAGGGCCCCAGCATTTT. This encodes CASSEEAGAVGPQHF.

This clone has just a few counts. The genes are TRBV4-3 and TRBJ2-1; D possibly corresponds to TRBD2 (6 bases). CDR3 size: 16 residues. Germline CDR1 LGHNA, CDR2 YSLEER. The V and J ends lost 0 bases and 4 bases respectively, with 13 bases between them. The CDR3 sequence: CASSQDGLARYNEQFF. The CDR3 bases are TGCGCCAGCAGCCAAGATGGGCTAGCGCGTTACAATGAGCAGTTCTTC.

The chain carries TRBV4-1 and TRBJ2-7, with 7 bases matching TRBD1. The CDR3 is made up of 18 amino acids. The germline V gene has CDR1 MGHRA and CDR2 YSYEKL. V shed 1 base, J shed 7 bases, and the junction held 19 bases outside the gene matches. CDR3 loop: CASSQGTVRGPREGEQYF. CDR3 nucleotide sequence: TGCGCCAGCAGCCAAGGGACAGTTAGGGGGCCACGTGAAGGAGAGCAGTACTTC.

The CDR3 reads CASSLTGGTWEAFF. The DNA for the CDR3 is TGTGCCAGCAGCCTCACGGGGGGGACTTGGGAAGCTTTCTTT. The genes are TRBV5-4 and TRBJ1-1; D might be TRBD1 (5 bases). Germline V gene sequence: CDR1 SGHNT, CDR2 YYREEE (reference sequence). There are 14 residues in the CDR3. The ends were cut back, 4 bases at V and 8 bases at J, with 18 bases in the middle.

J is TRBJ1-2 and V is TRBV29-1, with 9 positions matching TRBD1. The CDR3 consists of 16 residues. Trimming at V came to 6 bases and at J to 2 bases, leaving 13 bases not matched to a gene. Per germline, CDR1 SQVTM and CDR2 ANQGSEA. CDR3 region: CSVPSRDRVDNYGYTF. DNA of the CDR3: TGCAGCGTGCCGTCCCGGGACAGGGTGGACAACTATGGCTACACCTTC. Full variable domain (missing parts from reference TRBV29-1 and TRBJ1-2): SAVISQKPSRDICQRGTSLTIQCQVDSQVTMMFWYRQQPGQSLTLIATANQGSEATYESGFVIDKFPISRPNLTFSTLTVSNMSPEDSSIYLCSVPSRDRVDNYGYTFGSGTRLTVV.

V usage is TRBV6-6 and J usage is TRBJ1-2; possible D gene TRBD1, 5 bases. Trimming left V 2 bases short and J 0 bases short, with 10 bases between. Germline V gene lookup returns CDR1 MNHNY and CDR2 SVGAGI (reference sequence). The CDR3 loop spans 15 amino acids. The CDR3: CASSYRQSANYGYTF. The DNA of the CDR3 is TGTGCCAGCAGTTACCGACAGTCAGCTAACTATGGCTACACCTTC.

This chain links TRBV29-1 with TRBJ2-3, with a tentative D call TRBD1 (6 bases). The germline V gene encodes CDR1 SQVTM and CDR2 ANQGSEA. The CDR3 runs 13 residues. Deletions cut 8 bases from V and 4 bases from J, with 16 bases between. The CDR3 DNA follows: TGCAGCATGCCCAGGGGTAGCGCAGATACGCAGTATTTT. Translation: CSMPRGSADTQYF.

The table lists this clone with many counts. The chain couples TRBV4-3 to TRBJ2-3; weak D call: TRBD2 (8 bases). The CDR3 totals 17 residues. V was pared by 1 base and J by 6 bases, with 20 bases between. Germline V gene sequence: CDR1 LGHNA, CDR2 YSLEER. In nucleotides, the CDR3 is TGCGCCAGCAGCCAAGGGATAACGGGAGGGGGCAGGGATACGCAGTATTTT. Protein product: CASSQGITGGGRDTQYF.

Here the CDR3 DNA reads TGCAGTGCTAGTGCAGGACTAGCGGCCACCGGGGAGCTGTTTTTT. Its protein is CSASAGLAATGELFF. The genes are TRBV20-1 and TRBJ2-2, with 10 bases identical to TRBD2. This CDR3 contains 15 residues. Unmatched junction bases numbered 5, after V lost 3 bases and J lost 4 bases. Germline V gene lookup returns CDR1 DFQATT and CDR2 SNEGSKA (reference sequence).

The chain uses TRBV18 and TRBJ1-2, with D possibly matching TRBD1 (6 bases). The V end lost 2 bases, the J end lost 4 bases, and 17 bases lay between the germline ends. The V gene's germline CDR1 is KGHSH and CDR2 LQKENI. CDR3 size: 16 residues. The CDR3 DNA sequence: TGTGCCAGCTCACCATTAGGCAGGGGATCAGGCTATGGCTACACCTTC. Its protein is CASSPLGRGSGYGYTF.

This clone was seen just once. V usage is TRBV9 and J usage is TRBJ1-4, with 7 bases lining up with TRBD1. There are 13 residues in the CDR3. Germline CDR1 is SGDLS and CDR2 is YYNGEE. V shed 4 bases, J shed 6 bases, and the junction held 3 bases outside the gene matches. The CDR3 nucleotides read TGTGCCAGCAGCACCGACAGGGATGAAAAACTGTTTTTT. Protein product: CASSTDRDEKLFF.